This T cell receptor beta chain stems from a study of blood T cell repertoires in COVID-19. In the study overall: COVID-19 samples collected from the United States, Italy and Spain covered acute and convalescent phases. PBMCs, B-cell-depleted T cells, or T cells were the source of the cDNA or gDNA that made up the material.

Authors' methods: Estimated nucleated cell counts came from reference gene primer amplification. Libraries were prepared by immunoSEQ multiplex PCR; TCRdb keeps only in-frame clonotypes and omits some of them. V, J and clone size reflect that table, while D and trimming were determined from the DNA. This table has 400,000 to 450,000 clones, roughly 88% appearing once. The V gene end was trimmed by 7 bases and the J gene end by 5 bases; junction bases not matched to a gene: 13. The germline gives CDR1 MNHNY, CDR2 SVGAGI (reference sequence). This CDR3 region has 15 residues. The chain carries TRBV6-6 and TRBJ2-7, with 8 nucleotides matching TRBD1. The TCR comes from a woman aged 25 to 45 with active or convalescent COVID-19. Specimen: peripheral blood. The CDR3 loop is CASTLGTGESHEQYF. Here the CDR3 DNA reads TGTGCCAGCACACTTGGGACAGGCGAAAGCCACGAGCAGTACTTC.